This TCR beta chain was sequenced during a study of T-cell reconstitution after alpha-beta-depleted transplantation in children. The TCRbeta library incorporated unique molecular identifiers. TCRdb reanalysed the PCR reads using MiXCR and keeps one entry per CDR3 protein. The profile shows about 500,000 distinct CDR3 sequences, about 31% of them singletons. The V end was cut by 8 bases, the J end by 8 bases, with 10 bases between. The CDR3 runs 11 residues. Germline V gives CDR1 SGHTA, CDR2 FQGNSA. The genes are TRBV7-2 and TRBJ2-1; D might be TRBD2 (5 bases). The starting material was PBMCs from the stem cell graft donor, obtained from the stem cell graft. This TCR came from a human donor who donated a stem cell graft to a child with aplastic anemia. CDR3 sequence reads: CASAKRYEQFF. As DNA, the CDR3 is TGTGCCAGCGCGAAGCGGTATGAGCAGTTCTTC.